These 5 T cell receptor beta chains came from one sample sequenced in a study of technical replicates of blood from a few donors. The repertoire was sequenced with immunoSEQ multiplex PCR; TCRdb's copy has only in-frame clones and lacks some. The sample holds around 70,000 clones, approximately 97% seen once. Sequencing used T cells isolated from PBMCs. These receptors were collected from a human donor in good health.

This chain uses TRBV5-1 with TRBJ2-7; 7 bases fit TRBD1. The J segment lost 6 bases and the V segment lost 4 bases, leaving 10 bases of the junction unmatched. The CDR3 runs to 14 residues. CDR1 is SGHRS and CDR2 is YFSETQ in the germline V gene. DNA of the CDR3: TGCGCCAGCAGCCCCACAGGGGTTTCGGGCGAGCAGTACTTC. Protein sequence: CASSPTGVSGEQYF.

V and J are TRBV6-5 and TRBJ2-7; TRBD1 matches at 7 bases. CDR1 and CDR2 from the germline V gene are MNHEY and SVGAGI. This CDR3 has 15 amino acids. Trimming cost V 0 bases and J 5 bases; bases outside gene matches: 7. In DNA, the CDR3 is TGTGCCAGCAGTTACTCACCGACAGGGTACGACGAGCAGTACTTC. Its protein is CASSYSPTGYDEQYF.

The CDR3: CASSPDRAYEQYF. The DNA of the CDR3 is TGTGCCAGCAGTCCGGACAGGGCTTACGAGCAGTACTTC. The genes are TRBV2 and TRBJ2-7, with 8 bases matching TRBD1. The V and J ends lost 5 bases and 4 bases, in that order; junction bases with no gene match: 4. The CDR3 length is 13 residues. CDR1 is SNHLY and CDR2 is FYNNEI in the germline V gene. Full variable domain (rest looked up from reference TRBV2 and TRBJ2-7): EPEVTQTPSHQVTQMGQEVILRCVPISNHLYFYWYRQILGQKVEFLVSFYNNEISEKSEIFDDQFSVERPDGSNFTLKIRSTKLEDSAMYFCASSPDRAYEQYFGPGTRLTVT.

The chain recombines TRBV28 with TRBJ1-1; no clear D. V shed 5 bases and J shed 2 bases, with 9 bases lying between them. Germline CDR1 is MDHEN and CDR2 is SYDVKM. The CDR3 has 13 residues. CDR3 coding DNA: TGTGCCAGCAGTCTAAGAGTTAACACTGAAGCTTTCTTT. Protein product: CASSLRVNTEAFF.

CDR3 DNA: TGCGCCAGCAGCACGGCTGGGGCCAACGTCCTGACTTTC. Residues: CASSTAGANVLTF. The V and J genes are TRBV5-1 and TRBJ2-6, with D unresolved. V shed 4 bases and J shed 2 bases, with 4 bases lying between them. From germline, CDR1 is SGHRS and CDR2 YFSETQ. There are 13 residues in the CDR3.